These 16 T cell receptor beta chains share one sample of origin, sequenced in a study of cytomegalovirus exposure and HLA in healthy donors (dated by TCRdb to the late 2010s). Preparation of the library involved the immunoSEQ multiplex PCR assay. For the multiplex PCR, a mixture combining 60 forward primers for TCR Vbeta segments and 13 reverse primers for TCR Jbeta segments was used. Not all clones reach the TCRdb copy of this immuneACCESS table, which keeps in-frame sequences only. Checked studies attribute under half of the gap to unresolved V genes and leave the rest unexplained. Present in this sample are 150,000 or so clones, 70% to 90% of which were seen just once. Together, the top ten hold approximately 8.5% of the sample. Sequenced: PBMCs. The receptors were gathered from a man younger than 35 in good health and CMV-seropositive.

The chain is built from TRBV30 and TRBJ1-2, with 8 bases that match TRBD1. Trimming cost V 5 bases and J 6 bases; bases outside gene matches: 5. CDR1 and CDR2 (germline): GTSNPN, SVGIG (reference sequence). This CDR3 region has 12 residues. The CDR3 DNA sequence: TGTGCCTGGTTGCAGGGGGCGCATGGCTACACCTTC. Translation gives CAWLQGAHGYTF. Using reference TRBV30 and TRBJ1-2 for the parts outside the CDR3, the full variable domain is SQTIHQWPATLVQPVGSPLSLECTVEGTSNPNLYWYRQAAGRGLQLLFYSVGIGQISSEVPQNLSASRPQDRQFILSSKKLLLSDSGFYLCAWLQGAHGYTFGSGTRLTVV.

The chain combines TRBV19 with TRBJ2-5; the match to TRBD1 covers 7 bases. The CDR3 has 16 residues. The J segment lost 1 base and the V segment lost 3 bases, leaving 8 bases of the junction unmatched. CDR1 LNHDA and CDR2 SQIVND come from the germline V gene (reference sequence). The CDR3 region has the DNA TGTGCCAGTAGTATCGGGACAGCTACTCTCCAAGAGACCCAGTACTTC. It codes for CASSIGTATLQETQYF. The variable domain in full, with the rest retrieved from reference TRBV19 and TRBJ2-5, is DGGITQSPKYLFRKEGQNVTLSCEQNLNHDAMYWYRQDPGQGLRLIYYSQIVNDFQKGDIAEGYSVSREKKESFPLTVTSAQKNPTAFYLCASSIGTATLQETQYFGPGTRLLVL.

Note on this clone: Other DNA variants within this sample encode the same CDR3. The chain recombines TRBV27 with TRBJ1-6; TRBD1 might be the D (5 bases). V was pared by 0 bases and J by 6 bases, with 9 bases between. CDR3 length: 15 amino acids. Per germline, CDR1 MNHEY and CDR2 SMNVEV (reference sequence). The DNA of the CDR3 is TGTGCCAGCAGTTTATCGGCCGGGGGTAATTCACCCCTCCACTTT. As protein: CASSLSAGGNSPLHF.

V is TRBV15 and J is TRBJ1-4, with unresolved D. CDR3 length: 15 amino acids. Germline CDR1 LNHNV, CDR2 YYDKDF (reference sequence). V dropped 0 bases and J dropped 8 bases, with 13 bases sitting between them. The CDR3 sequence: CATSRDEGGGEKLFF. The CDR3 DNA reads TGTGCCACCAGCAGAGATGAGGGCGGTGGGGAAAAACTGTTTTTT. Looking up the rest from reference TRBV15 and TRBJ1-4 gives the full variable domain: DAMVIQNPRYQVTQFGKPVTLSCSQTLNHNVMYWYQQKSSQAPKLLFHYYDKDFNNEADTPDNFQSRRPNTSFCFLDIRSPGLGDTAMYLCATSRDEGGGEKLFFGSGTQLSVL.

J is TRBJ1-2 and V is TRBV19; D is unclear. Germline V gives CDR1 LNHDA, CDR2 SQIVND (reference sequence). The CDR3 runs to 15 residues. V lost 5 bases and J lost 4, with 17 bases in between. The CDR3 DNA follows: TGTGCCAGTAGTCCGGAGTCGGTATCCCGCTATGGCTACACCTTC. Translating it yields CASSPESVSRYGYTF.

The chain is built from TRBV19 and TRBJ2-3, with D unclear. The CDR3 covers 12 residues. Deletions cut 4 bases from V and 6 bases from J, with 8 bases between. The germline V gene encodes CDR1 LNHDA and CDR2 SQIVND (reference sequence). In DNA form, the CDR3 reads TGTGCCAGTAGTACGTCGTTTGATACGCAGTATTTT. It translates to CASSTSFDTQYF.

The chain has TRBV4-3 and TRBJ2-6; 8 positions match TRBD2. The CDR3 extends over 19 amino acids. Looked up from germline, CDR1 is LGHNA and CDR2 is YSLEER. V shed 1 base, J shed 0 bases, and the junction held 8 bases outside the gene matches. The CDR3 DNA is TGCGCCAGCAGCCAAGCTCCGTCGGGGGGGCCCTCTGGGGCCAACGTCCTGACTTTC. It specifies CASSQAPSGGPSGANVLTF.

This clone was counted once. The chain couples TRBV9 to TRBJ2-5, with D possibly matching TRBD1 (6 bases). The ends were cut back, 0 bases at V and 6 bases at J, with 21 bases in the middle. The CDR3 totals 17 residues. Germline V gene data show CDR1 as SGDLS and CDR2 as YYNGEE. The CDR3 nucleotides read TGTGCCAGCAGCGTAGACGCCGGGACACTTGGTAGAAAGACCCAGTACTTC. Its translation: CASSVDAGTLGRKTQYF.

The V and J genes are TRBV15 and TRBJ2-5; the match to TRBD2 covers 10 bases. V shed 1 base and J 5 bases; nucleotides not matched to a gene: 25. The germline gives CDR1 LNHNV, CDR2 YYDKDF (reference sequence). The CDR3 totals 22 residues. The CDR3 sequence: CATSRGSGAASLAGAQLETQYF. The CDR3, as DNA: TGTGCCACCAGCAGAGGATCAGGTGCGGCCAGTCTAGCGGGGGCGCAGTTGGAGACCCAGTACTTC.

The V call is TRBV7-2, the J call TRBJ2-1, with 10 positions matching TRBD2. CDR1 is SGHTA, CDR2 FQGNSA, per germline. The CDR3 runs 17 residues. Trimming cost V 3 bases and J 5 bases; bases outside gene matches: 10. This CDR3 reads CASSFQSGGAGNNEQFF. The CDR3 DNA reads as TGTGCCAGCAGCTTCCAAAGCGGGGGGGCGGGTAACAATGAGCAGTTCTTC.

V is TRBV19 and J is TRBJ2-2, with 7 bases matching TRBD2. This CDR3 region has 13 residues. After removal of 5 bases from V and 6 bases from J, the junction contained 3 bases not matched to a gene. Germline CDR1 and CDR2: LNHDA and SQIVND (reference sequence). The CDR3 DNA sequence: TGTGCCAGTAGTTGGGGGGGGGCCGGGGAGCTGTTTTTT. Amino acid sequence: CASSWGGAGELFF.

The gene calls are TRBV10-1 and TRBJ1-1, with 9 bases that match TRBD1. The CDR3 runs to 17 residues. The trim removed 2 bases at V and 0 bases at J, leaving 7 bases unmatched. Per germline, CDR1 WNHNN and CDR2 SYGVQD (reference sequence). The CDR3 region has the DNA TGCGCCAGCAGTGAGCTCCGGGACAGGGATTTGAACACTGAAGCTTTCTTT. It encodes CASSELRDRDLNTEAFF.

This clone was recorded once. V usage is TRBV5-1 and J usage is TRBJ2-2; TRBD2 aligns across 8 bases. This CDR3 has 16 amino acids. V was pared by 1 base and J by 7 bases, with 9 bases of the junction left unmatched. Germline CDR1 is SGHRS and CDR2 is YFSETQ. Written as DNA, the CDR3 is TGCGCCAGCAGCTTGCTGTCCGGGGGGGCCGACGGGGAGCTGTTTTTT. It specifies CASSLLSGGADGELFF. The full variable domain, completed using reference TRBV5-1 and TRBJ2-2, is KAGVTQTPRYLIKTRGQQVTLSCSPISGHRSVSWYQQTPGQGLQFLFEYFSETQRNKGNFPGRFSGRQFSNSRSEMNVSTLELGDSALYLCASSLLSGGADGELFFGEGSRLTVL.

The rearrangement uses TRBV5-1 and TRBJ2-3; 8 bases are shared with TRBD2. V shed 0 bases and J 5 bases; nucleotides not matched to a gene: 5. Germline lookup yields CDR1 SGHRS and CDR2 YFSETQ. The CDR3 loop spans 15 amino acids. The CDR3 DNA reads TGCGCCAGCAGCTTGGGCGGGGGGCAATTAGATACGCAGTATTTT. Translated, it gives CASSLGGGQLDTQYF.

The V call is TRBV5-8, the J call TRBJ1-4; perhaps TRBD1 as D (6 bases). The CDR3 has 15 residues. V dropped 3 bases and J dropped 5 bases, with 14 bases sitting between them. Germline V lookup: CDR1 SGHTS, CDR2 YDEGEE. CDR3 protein: CASSSSTGRNEKLFF. CDR3 coding DNA: TGTGCCAGCAGCTCGTCGACAGGACGAAATGAAAAACTGTTTTTT.

The chain links TRBV2 to TRBJ2-7; D is unresolved. Trimming pared 7 bases from V and 6 bases from J, leaving 19 bases between. The CDR3 extends over 14 amino acids. CDR1 and CDR2 (germline): SNHLY, FYNNEI. The CDR3 DNA sequence: TGTGCCAGCATCCCCCCCCTTGGCGGCGGCGAGCAGTACTTC. Encoded protein: CASIPPLGGGEQYF.